These 24 T cell receptor beta chains share one sample of origin, sequenced in a study of OX40 agonist ivuxolimab in advanced cancers. Here immunoSEQ multiplex PCR was the method, and the copy in TCRdb shows in-frame clones only, minus some. The sample has fewer than 90,000 clones; roughly 92% are singletons. The specimen was CD4+ or CD8+ T cells sorted from blood, collected in a trial of the OX40 agonist ivuxolimab. The receptor set was obtained from an adult with an advanced solid tumor such as melanoma, head and neck, liver or kidney cancer.

This clone was recorded a few times. This chain joins TRBV30 and TRBJ1-1; D is perhaps TRBD1 (6 bases). The V gene's germline CDR1 is GTSNPN and CDR2 SVGIG (reference sequence). The CDR3 length is 13 residues. The V and J ends lost 8 bases and 4 bases respectively, with 17 bases between them. CDR3 residues: CARWQGSGTEAFF. The CDR3 DNA reads TGTGCCCGTTGGCAGGGGTCGGGCACTGAAGCTTTCTTT.

The chain has TRBV6-5 and TRBJ2-3; D is perhaps TRBD2 (5 bases). The CDR3 has 11 amino acids. The V end was cut by 6 bases, the J end by 6 bases, with 7 bases between. Germline V gene data show CDR1 as MNHEY and CDR2 as SVGAGI. The CDR3: CASRIADTQYF. CDR3 sequence (DNA): TGTGCCAGCAGGATAGCGGATACGCAGTATTTT.

The J gene is TRBJ2-2, the V gene TRBV5-1, with D unresolved. CDR3 length: 15 amino acids. The germline V and J ends were trimmed by 4 bases and 0 bases, with 10 bases remaining between them. Germline V CDR1 and CDR2: SGHRS, YFSETQ. CDR3 nucleotide sequence: TGCGCCAGCAGCGTATCCTTATCGAACACCGGGGAGCTGTTTTTT. Translated: CASSVSLSNTGELFF.

The rearrangement joins TRBV2 to TRBJ1-5, with D hard to call. The CDR3 spans 15 residues. Looked up from germline, CDR1 is SNHLY and CDR2 is FYNNEI. V lost 0 bases, J lost 7 bases, and 13 bases lay in between. CDR3: CASSEARGSYQPQHF. For the CDR3, the DNA is TGTGCCAGCAGTGAAGCGCGAGGCTCGTACCAGCCCCAGCATTTT. Looking up the rest from reference TRBV2 and TRBJ1-5 gives the full variable domain: EPEVTQTPSHQVTQMGQEVILRCVPISNHLYFYWYRQILGQKVEFLVSFYNNEISEKSEIFDDQFSVERPDGSNFTLKIRSTKLEDSAMYFCASSEARGSYQPQHFGDGTRLSIL.

The rearrangement uses TRBV14 and TRBJ1-1, with D possibly matching TRBD1 (6 bases). Between the trimmed V and J ends, which lost 2 bases and 5 bases, there was a span of 12 bases. Germline CDR1 reads SGHDN; CDR2 reads FVKESK. The CDR3 loop spans 14 amino acids. CDR3 in DNA: TGTGCCAGCAGCCAACAGGGGCGGGGGACTGAAGCTTTCTTT. Amino acid sequence: CASSQQGRGTEAFF.

This chain joins TRBV2 and TRBJ1-2; D is ambiguous. Germline V lookup: CDR1 SNHLY, CDR2 FYNNEI. Trimming left V 3 bases short and J 3 bases short, with 5 bases between. The CDR3 runs 12 residues. The CDR3 DNA follows: TGTGCCAGCAGTGACCGGGACTATGGCTACACCTTC. Its translation: CASSDRDYGYTF.

The chain employs TRBV10-1 and TRBJ1-5; tentatively, D is TRBD1 (6 bases). CDR3 size: 16 residues. V was clipped by 10 bases and J by 4 bases, with 23 bases between them. CDR1 WNHNN and CDR2 SYGVQD come from the germline V gene (reference sequence). The CDR3 sequence is CATSPSGTGKNQPQHF. For the CDR3, the DNA is TGCGCCACCTCCCCGTCCGGAACAGGGAAAAATCAGCCCCAGCATTTT.

V is TRBV6-5 and J is TRBJ2-7, with D perhaps matching TRBD2 (5 bases). V lost 2 bases and J lost 3, with 14 bases in between. Germline-derived CDR1 and CDR2 are MNHEY and SVGAGI. The CDR3 covers 15 residues. The DNA for the CDR3 is TGTGCCAGCAGTTACCAAGCGGCAACATACTACGAGCAGTACTTC. Its protein product is CASSYQAATYYEQYF.

CDR3 sequence (DNA): TGCGCCAGCAGCCCAGACGGCAGCTCCCCCTACGAGCAGTACTTC. This gives the protein CASSPDGSSPYEQYF. The chain recombines TRBV5-1 with TRBJ2-5; no reliable D call. With the DNA end fitting TRBJ2-7 better, the J assignment may be wrong. The CDR3 runs to 15 residues. In germline, CDR1 is SGHRS, CDR2 YFSETQ.

This chain uses TRBV7-9 with TRBJ1-6; perhaps TRBD1 as D (5 bases). The CDR3 sequence is 13 residues long. The V gene's germline CDR1 is SEHNR and CDR2 FQNEAQ (reference sequence). The V end was cut by 3 bases, the J end by 8 bases, with 8 bases between. The CDR3 sequence: CASSLTAYSPLHF. For the CDR3, the DNA is TGTGCCAGCAGCTTGACAGCGTATTCACCCCTCCACTTT.

V and J are TRBV7-2 and TRBJ2-5; D may be TRBD2 (6 bases). Trimming left V 4 bases short and J 2 bases short, with 11 bases between. The CDR3 is 14 residues long. Germline V gene data show CDR1 as SGHTA and CDR2 as FQGNSA. The CDR3 reads CASSSGRWQETQYF. CDR3 DNA: TGTGCCAGCAGCTCTGGGAGGTGGCAAGAGACCCAGTACTTC.

Judged by abundance, this clone is medium-sized. This chain uses TRBV11-3 with TRBJ1-1; 10 bases match TRBD1. This CDR3 region has 14 residues. J gave up 3 bases and V 5 bases, and 3 bases lay outside the gene matches. Looked up from germline, CDR1 is SGHNT and CDR2 is YENEEA. This CDR3 is CASSGQGGDTEAFF. CDR3 DNA sequence: TGTGCCAGCAGCGGACAGGGGGGGGACACTGAAGCTTTCTTT.

This clone has only one observation. The germline gene is not matched at one end of the junction; a read error may be the cause. This chain joins TRBV7-2 and TRBJ1-5; D might be TRBD1 (6 bases). This CDR3 contains 16 residues. CDR1 and CDR2 (germline): SGHTA, FQGNSA. The CDR3 sequence: CASSLGTPYSNQPQHF. The DNA for the CDR3 is TGTGCCAGCAGTTTAGGGACACCATATAGCAATCAGCCCCAGCATTTT. Combining the CDR3 with reference TRBV7-2 and TRBJ1-5 gives the whole variable domain GAGVSQSPSNKVTEKGKDVELRCDPISGHTALYWYRQSLGQGLEFLIYFQGNSAPDKSGLPSDRFSAERTGGSVSTLTIQRTQQEDSAVYLCASSLGTPYSNQPQHFGDGTRLSIL.

The rearrangement links TRBV21-1 to TRBJ2-5; the D call of TRBD2 is as the table states it, not checked on the DNA. TRBV21-1 is marked as a pseudogene. The CDR3 length is 17 residues. The CDR3 sequence is CASSKAESDVIQETQYF. In DNA form, the CDR3 reads TGTGCCAGCAGCAAAGCGGAGAGTGACGTAATCCAAGAGACCCAGTACTTC.

The rearrangement uses TRBV5-1 and TRBJ1-3, with D uncertain. The germline V gene has CDR1 SGHRS and CDR2 YFSETQ. V lost 0 bases and J lost 4, with 5 bases in between. This CDR3 has 13 residues. In nucleotides, the CDR3 is TGCGCCAGCAGCTTGGGGCCGGGAAACACCATATATTTT. As protein: CASSLGPGNTIYF.

The genes are TRBV6-6 and TRBJ1-6, with unresolved D. The CDR3 covers 14 residues. V was trimmed by 5 bases and J by 6 bases, leaving 11 bases between them. Germline CDR1 MNHNY, CDR2 SVGAGI (reference sequence). CDR3 sequence reads: CASSLRPPNSPLHF. As DNA, the CDR3 is TGTGCCAGCAGTCTCCGACCGCCTAATTCACCCCTCCACTTT.

The chain joins TRBV11-3 to TRBJ2-2; 7 positions match TRBD2. V lost 0 bases, J lost 0 bases, and 4 bases stayed unmatched. The CDR3 consists of 17 residues. The germline gives CDR1 SGHNT, CDR2 YENEEA. CDR3 amino acids: CASSLDYGLANTGELFF. The CDR3 bases are TGTGCCAGCAGCTTAGATTACGGACTAGCGAACACCGGGGAGCTGTTTTTT.

The V and J genes are TRBV5-1 and TRBJ2-1; weak D call: TRBD1 (7 bases). Trimming stripped 9 bases from V and 3 bases from J, with 19 bases between. The germline V gene has CDR1 SGHRS and CDR2 YFSETQ. The CDR3 sequence is 15 residues long. CDR3 bases: TGCGCCACGACAATTGCGGGACAGATCTACAATGAGCAGTTCTTC. Translated, it gives CATTIAGQIYNEQFF.

The rearrangement links TRBV18 to TRBJ1-5; 7 bases line up with TRBD1. Per the germline V gene, CDR1 is KGHSH and CDR2 is LQKENI. This CDR3 has 13 residues. The junction had 4 bases not matched to a gene; V was cut back by 5 bases and J by 6 bases. The DNA for the CDR3 is TGTGCCAGCTCAGGACAGGCGTCTCAGCCCCAGCATTTT. Residues: CASSGQASQPQHF.

This clone occurred once. The gene calls are TRBV5-1 and TRBJ2-7; no firm D call. This CDR3 contains 13 residues. In germline, CDR1 is SGHRS, CDR2 YFSETQ. V was pared by 0 bases and J by 2 bases, with 6 bases between. The CDR3 loop reads CASSLGFTYEQYF. The CDR3 region has the DNA TGCGCCAGCAGCTTGGGGTTCACCTACGAGCAGTACTTC.

The J gene is TRBJ2-3, the V gene TRBV7-8; 10 bases fit TRBD2. V shed 4 bases, J shed 0 bases, and the junction held 10 bases outside the gene matches. CDR3 length equals 18 residues. Germline values: CDR1 SGHVS, CDR2 FQNEAQ. The CDR3 DNA reads TGTGCCAGCAGCTCCTTTAGCGGGGGGACTACTAGCACAGATACGCAGTATTTT. Protein sequence: CASSSFSGGTTSTDTQYF.

The J gene is TRBJ1-2, the V gene TRBV7-8; 12 nucleotides align to TRBD1. Trimming took 4 bases from V and 6 from J; bases not matched to a gene: 12. CDR3 length equals 17 residues. Germline V lookup: CDR1 SGHVS, CDR2 FQNEAQ. CDR3: CASSSGTGGYPLDGYTF. The CDR3 coding sequence is TGTGCCAGCAGCTCGGGGACAGGGGGCTATCCCCTCGATGGCTACACCTTC.

The chain links TRBV19 to TRBJ2-7, with TRBD1 identical over 8 bases. The V and J ends lost 3 bases and 4 bases, in that order; junction bases with no gene match: 5. Germline V lookup: CDR1 LNHDA, CDR2 SQIVND (reference sequence). The CDR3 has 14 amino acids. The CDR3 DNA follows: TGTGCCAGTAGTATCCGGGACAGGTATTACGAGCAGTACTTC. The encoded protein is CASSIRDRYYEQYF.

The chain links TRBV5-4 to TRBJ1-3, with D perhaps matching TRBD1 (5 bases). Germline assignment: CDR1 SGHNT and CDR2 YYREEE (reference sequence). The CDR3 runs to 13 residues. The V end was cut by 0 bases, the J end by 6 bases, with 7 bases between. CDR3 nucleotide sequence: TGTGCCAGCAGCTTGGGAGGGGAAAACACCATATATTTT. It codes for CASSLGGENTIYF.